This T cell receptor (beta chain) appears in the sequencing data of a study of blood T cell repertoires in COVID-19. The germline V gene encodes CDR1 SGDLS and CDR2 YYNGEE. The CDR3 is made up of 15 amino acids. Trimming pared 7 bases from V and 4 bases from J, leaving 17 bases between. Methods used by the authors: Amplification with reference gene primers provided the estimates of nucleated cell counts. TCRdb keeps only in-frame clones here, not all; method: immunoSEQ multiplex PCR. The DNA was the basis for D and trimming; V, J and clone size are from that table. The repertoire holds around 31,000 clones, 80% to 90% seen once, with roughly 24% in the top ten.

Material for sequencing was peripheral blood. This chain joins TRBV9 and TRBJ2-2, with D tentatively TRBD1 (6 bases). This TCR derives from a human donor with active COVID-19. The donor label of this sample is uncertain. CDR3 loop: CASPPRGKSTGELFF. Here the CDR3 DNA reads TGTGCCAGCCCCCCTAGGGGGAAGAGCACCGGGGAGCTGTTTTTT.